These T cell receptor beta chains were read from a single sample in a study of cytomegalovirus exposure and HLA in healthy donors. Data came from immunoSEQ multiplex PCR; TCRdb stores just in-frame clones and leaves some out. This sample has tens of thousands of clones, with 78% found just once. Sequencing was carried out using PBMCs. These receptors originate from a male donor in good health and CMV-seropositive. Both conserved end residues are part of each CDR3. The D gene is left open where the match is weak. Size is stated for part of the rows, as once, few or many counts, or as a class when the clone is expanded.

cdr3_nt | cdr3_aa | d_call | j_call | clone_size | v_call
TGTGCCATACGAGACAGTATTATGAACACTGAAGCTTTCTTT | CAIRDSIMNTEAFF | NA | TRBJ1-1 | few | TRBV6-6
TGCAGCGTTAAGGGCCTGACAGGGTTCTCAACGAATGAAAAACTGTTTTTT | CSVKGLTGFSTNEKLFF | TRBD1 | TRBJ1-4 | NA | TRBV29-1
TGTGCCAGCAGCTTACGGCAGGGCTACGAGCAGTACTTC | CASSLRQGYEQYF | NA | TRBJ2-7 | NA | TRBV7-3
TGTGCCAGCAGTTCACCCAGGGAATACAACTATGGCTACACCTTC | CASSSPREYNYGYTF | NA | TRBJ1-2 | NA | TRBV28
TGTGCCATCAGTGAGTCTGGGACTAGCGGGTCCGTCTACGAGCAGTACTTC | CAISESGTSGSVYEQYF | TRBD2 | TRBJ2-7 | NA | TRBV10-3
TGTGCCAGCAGCGTGGGACAAGGGAAGGATTCACCCCTCCACTTT | CASSVGQGKDSPLHF | NA | TRBJ1-6 | NA | TRBV9
TGTGCCAGCAGCACTTGGGGACAGTTGGGTGAAAAACTGTTTTTT | CASSTWGQLGEKLFF | TRBD1 | TRBJ1-4 | NA | TRBV9
TGCGCCAGCAGGTCGGTTCCAGGGATCGGCGAGCAGTACTTC | CASRSVPGIGEQYF | NA | TRBJ2-7 | NA | TRBV5-1
TGCGCCAGCAGCTTGGCATTCCGGGACAGGTTTCCCACTGAAGCTTTCTTT | CASSLAFRDRFPTEAFF | TRBD1 | TRBJ1-1 | NA | TRBV5-1
TGTGCCAGCAGCTTAGAGGGAAAAGGGGGTTACGAGCAGTACTTC | CASSLEGKGGYEQYF | NA | TRBJ2-7 | NA | TRBV11-2
TGTGCCAGTAGACGGCTCGACACGAACACTGAAGCTTTCTTT | CASRRLDTNTEAFF | NA | TRBJ1-1 | few | TRBV19
TGTGCCAGTACCCTGAGCGGGGGAAACAATCAGCCCCAGCATTTT | CASTLSGGNNQPQHF | NA | TRBJ1-5 | NA | TRBV19
TGTGCCAGCAGCTTAGTTAGCGGGGGGGAAACCCACACAGATACGCAGTATTTT | CASSLVSGGETHTDTQYF | TRBD2 | TRBJ2-3 | NA | TRBV7-6
TGTGCCAGTAGTAGCTGGGGACTAGCGGAAACCAAAGAGACCCAGTACTTC | CASSSWGLAETKETQYF | TRBD2 | TRBJ2-5 | NA | TRBV19
TGTGCCAGTAGGAAGACTAGCGGGAACTCCTACGAGCAGTACTTC | CASRKTSGNSYEQYF | TRBD2 | TRBJ2-7 | NA | TRBV19
TGTGCCAGCAGGGCCCCGGGACAGGGGTCTGAAAAACTGTTTTTT | CASRAPGQGSEKLFF | TRBD1 | TRBJ1-4 | NA | TRBV28
TGTGCCAGCAGACGGTCTTATAATTCACCCCTCCACTTT | CASRRSYNSPLHF | NA | TRBJ1-6 | NA | TRBV28
TGTGCCAGTAGTTCCTCCAGCGGGAGAAGCTCCTACGAGCAGTACTTC | CASSSSSGRSSYEQYF | TRBD2 | TRBJ2-7 | NA | TRBV19
TGCGCCAGCAGTGCCGTCTCCGGGACTAGCGCCCTGGTGCAGTTCTTC | CASSAVSGTSALVQFF | TRBD2 | TRBJ2-1 | NA | TRBV5-1
TGTGCCAGCAGAAAAGCGGTACAAGAGACCCAGTACTTC | CASRKAVQETQYF | NA | TRBJ2-5 | NA | TRBV2
TGCGCCAGCAGCCCGGGACTCTCCTACGAGCAGTACTTC | CASSPGLSYEQYF | NA | TRBJ2-7 | NA | TRBV5-1
TGTGCCAGCAGCCAGCACAGGGTTTCTGAAGCTTTCTTT | CASSQHRVSEAFF | NA | TRBJ1-1 | NA | TRBV14
TGTGCCAGCAGTGAAGTGGTCAGGGGCTTAATAGCCAAAAACATTCAGTACTTC | CASSEVVRGLIAKNIQYF | NA | TRBJ2-4 | NA | TRBV6-1
TGTGCCAGCAGTAGTGGACAGGTGGGACCCTGGAATGAAAAACTGTTTTTT | CASSSGQVGPWNEKLFF | TRBD1 | TRBJ1-4 | NA | TRBV28
TGTGCCAGCAGCCAAGCGACTAGCGGGAGTTCGCAGTATTTT | CASSQATSGSSQYF | TRBD2 | TRBJ2-3 | once | TRBV28
TGTGCCAGCAGCGCGAAGATTGCAGGGGCCTATGGCTACACCTTC | CASSAKIAGAYGYTF | NA | TRBJ1-2 | NA | TRBV9
TGTGCCAGTAATGACAGGCGGGCCTACGAGCAGTACTTC | CASNDRRAYEQYF | NA | TRBJ2-7 | NA | TRBV2
TGTGCCAGCAGTTCCGGGACAGGGAATTCCTACGAGCAGTACTTC | CASSSGTGNSYEQYF | TRBD1 | TRBJ2-7 | NA | TRBV27
TGTGCCAGCAGCTTACGTCCAGGGGGCACAGATACGCAGTATTTT | CASSLRPGGTDTQYF | NA | TRBJ2-3 | few | TRBV5-6
TGTGCCAGCAGCGTAAATTCCATCCCTAACTATGGCTACACCTTC | CASSVNSIPNYGYTF | NA | TRBJ1-2 | NA | TRBV9
TGCGCCAGCAGCCCTGCCGGGACTAGCGGGAGGAGCAACGAGCAGTACTTC | CASSPAGTSGRSNEQYF | TRBD2 | TRBJ2-7 | NA | TRBV5-1
TGTGCCAGCAGTGATAGCATACTCTACGAGCAGTACTTC | CASSDSILYEQYF | NA | TRBJ2-7 | NA | TRBV2
TGCGCCAGCCGAGATCGGAACACTGAAGCTTTCTTT | CASRDRNTEAFF | NA | TRBJ1-1 | NA | TRBV10-1
TGTGCCAGCAGTTTATTAGCGGGTGGCCCCAATGAGCAGTTCTTC | CASSLLAGGPNEQFF | TRBD2 | TRBJ2-1 | NA | TRBV28
TGTGCCAGCAGTTTCCGAGGGTGGGACAGGGAAAATTCACCCCTCCACTTT | CASSFRGWDRENSPLHF | TRBD1 | TRBJ1-6 | once | TRBV27
TGTGCCAGCAGTTTCGAGGGACACTTCTCTGGGGCCAACGTCCTGACTTTC | CASSFEGHFSGANVLTF | NA | TRBJ2-6 | few | TRBV27
TGTGCCAGTAGTCTGGGGGCAACCGAGACCCAGTACTTC | CASSLGATETQYF | NA | TRBJ2-5 | few | TRBV19
TGTGCCAGCAGCTCACAGGGGGCAGGTTCACCCCTCCACTTT | CASSSQGAGSPLHF | TRBD1 | TRBJ1-6 | NA | TRBV13
TGTGCCAGCAGCCCCGGGACAGGGACATCTGAAAAACTGTTTTTT | CASSPGTGTSEKLFF | TRBD1 | TRBJ1-4 | NA | TRBV7-7
TGTGCCACCAGCATTCCGGGACTAGGTCCCTACGAGCAGTACTTC | CATSIPGLGPYEQYF | TRBD2 | TRBJ2-7 | NA | TRBV15
TGTGCCAGCACCAAGGGGAGACTAGCAAATGAGCAGTTCTTC | CASTKGRLANEQFF | TRBD2 | TRBJ2-1 | NA | TRBV2
TGTGCCAGCAGCCCGGACAGAGCCTATGGCTACACCTTC | CASSPDRAYGYTF | NA | TRBJ1-2 | NA | TRBV28